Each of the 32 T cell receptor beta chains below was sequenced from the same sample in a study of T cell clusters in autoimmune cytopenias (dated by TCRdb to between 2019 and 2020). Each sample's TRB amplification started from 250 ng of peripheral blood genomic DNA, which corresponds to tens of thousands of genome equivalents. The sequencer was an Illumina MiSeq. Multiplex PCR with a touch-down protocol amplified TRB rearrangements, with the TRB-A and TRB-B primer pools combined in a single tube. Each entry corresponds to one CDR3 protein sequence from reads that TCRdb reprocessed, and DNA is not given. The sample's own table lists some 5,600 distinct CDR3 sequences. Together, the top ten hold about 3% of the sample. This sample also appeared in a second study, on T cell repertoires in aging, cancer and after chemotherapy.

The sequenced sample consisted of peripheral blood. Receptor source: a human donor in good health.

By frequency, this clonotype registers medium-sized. This CDR3 is CASSYQVRYYNEQFF. The V call is TRBV6-5, the J call TRBJ2-1. The CDR3 is 15 amino acids. CDR1 MNHEY and CDR2 SVGAGI come from the germline V gene.

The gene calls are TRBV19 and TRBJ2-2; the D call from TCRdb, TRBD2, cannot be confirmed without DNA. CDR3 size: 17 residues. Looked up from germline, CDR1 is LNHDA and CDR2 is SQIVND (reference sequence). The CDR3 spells CASALSSGSPGNGELFF.

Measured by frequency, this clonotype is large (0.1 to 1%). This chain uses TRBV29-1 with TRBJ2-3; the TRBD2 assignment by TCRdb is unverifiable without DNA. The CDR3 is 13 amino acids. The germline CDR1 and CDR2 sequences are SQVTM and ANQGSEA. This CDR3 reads CSLRLAGADTQYF.

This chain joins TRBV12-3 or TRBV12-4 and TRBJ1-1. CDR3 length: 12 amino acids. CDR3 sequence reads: CASSWVQPEAFF.

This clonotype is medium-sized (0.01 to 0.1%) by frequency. The CDR3 here is CASIKGGDYGYTF. The V call is TRBV6-5, the J call TRBJ1-2; TCRdb proposes TRBD1, but this gene call is untestable without DNA. The CDR3 has 13 residues. Germline loops: CDR1 MNHEY, CDR2 SVGAGI.

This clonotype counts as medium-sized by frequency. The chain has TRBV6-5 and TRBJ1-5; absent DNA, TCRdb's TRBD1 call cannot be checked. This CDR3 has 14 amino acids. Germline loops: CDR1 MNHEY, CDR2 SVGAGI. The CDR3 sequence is CASSRTGGNQPQHF.

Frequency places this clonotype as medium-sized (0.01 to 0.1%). This chain's CDR3 is CSVARGISEAFF. The J gene is TRBJ1-1, the V gene TRBV29-1; TCRdb gives TRBD1 as the D gene, but with no DNA this cannot be confirmed. Germline CDR1 SQVTM, CDR2 ANQGSEA. The CDR3 contains 12 residues.

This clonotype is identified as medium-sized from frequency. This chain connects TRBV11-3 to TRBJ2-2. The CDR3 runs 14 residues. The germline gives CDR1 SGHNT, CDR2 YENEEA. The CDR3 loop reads CASSLDWFAGELFF. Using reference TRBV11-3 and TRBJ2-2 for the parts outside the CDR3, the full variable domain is EAGVVQSPRYKIIEKKQPVAFWCNPISGHNTLYWYLQNLGQGPELLIRYENEEAVDDSQLPKDRFSAERLKGVDSTLKIQPAELGDSAVYLCASSLDWFAGELFFGEGSRLTVL.

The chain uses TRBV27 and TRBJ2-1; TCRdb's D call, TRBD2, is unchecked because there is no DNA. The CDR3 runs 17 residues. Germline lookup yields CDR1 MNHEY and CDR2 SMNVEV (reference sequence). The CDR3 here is CASSQATSGGAKNEQFF.

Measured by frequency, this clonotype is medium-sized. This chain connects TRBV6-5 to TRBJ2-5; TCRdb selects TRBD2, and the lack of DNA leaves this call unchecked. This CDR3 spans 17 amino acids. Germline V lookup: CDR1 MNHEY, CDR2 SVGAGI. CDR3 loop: CASSYRGLSGSPETQYF.

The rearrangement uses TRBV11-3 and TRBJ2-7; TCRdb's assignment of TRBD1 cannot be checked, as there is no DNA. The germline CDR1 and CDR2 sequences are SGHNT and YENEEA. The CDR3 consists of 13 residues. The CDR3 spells CGSSGGGLREQYF.

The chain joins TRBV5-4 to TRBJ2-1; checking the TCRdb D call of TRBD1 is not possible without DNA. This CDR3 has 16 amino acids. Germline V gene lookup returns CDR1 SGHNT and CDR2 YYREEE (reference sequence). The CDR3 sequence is CASSLGGASSYNEQFF.

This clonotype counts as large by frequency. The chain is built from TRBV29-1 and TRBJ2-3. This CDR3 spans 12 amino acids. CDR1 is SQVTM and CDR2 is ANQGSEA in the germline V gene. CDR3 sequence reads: CSAVLKGDTQYF.

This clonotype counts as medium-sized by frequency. The CDR3 loop is CATSRDLRGRQGPGNTIYF. This chain connects TRBV15 to TRBJ1-3; TCRdb proposes TRBD1, but this gene call is untestable without DNA. This CDR3 is 19 amino acids long. Per germline, CDR1 LNHNV and CDR2 YYDKDF (reference sequence).

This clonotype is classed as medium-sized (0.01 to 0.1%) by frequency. CDR3 protein: CASSLDLNEQFF. The genes are TRBV11-3 and TRBJ2-1. This CDR3 comprises 12 residues. CDR1 SGHNT and CDR2 YENEEA come from the germline V gene.

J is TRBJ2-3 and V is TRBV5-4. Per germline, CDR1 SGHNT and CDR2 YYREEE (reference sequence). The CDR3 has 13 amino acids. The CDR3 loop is CASDRGRTDTQYF.

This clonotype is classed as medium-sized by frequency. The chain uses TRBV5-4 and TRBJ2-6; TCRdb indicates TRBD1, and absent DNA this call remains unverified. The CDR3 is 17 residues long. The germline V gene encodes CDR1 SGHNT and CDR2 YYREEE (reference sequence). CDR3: CASSVTLVGAGANVLTF.

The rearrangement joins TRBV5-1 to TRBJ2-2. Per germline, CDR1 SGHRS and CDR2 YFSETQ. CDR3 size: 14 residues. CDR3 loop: CASSLAVNTGELFF.

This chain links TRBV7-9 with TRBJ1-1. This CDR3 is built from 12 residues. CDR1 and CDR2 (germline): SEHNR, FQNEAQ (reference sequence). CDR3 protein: CASSLAYTEAFF.

CDR3 loop: CASSLADDSWLGTEAFF. The chain is built from TRBV5-4 and TRBJ1-1. CDR3 length: 17 amino acids. Looked up from germline, CDR1 is SGHNT and CDR2 is YYREEE (reference sequence).

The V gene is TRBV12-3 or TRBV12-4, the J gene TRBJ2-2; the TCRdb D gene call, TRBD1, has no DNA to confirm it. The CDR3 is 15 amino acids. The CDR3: CASSFGGRGTGELFF.

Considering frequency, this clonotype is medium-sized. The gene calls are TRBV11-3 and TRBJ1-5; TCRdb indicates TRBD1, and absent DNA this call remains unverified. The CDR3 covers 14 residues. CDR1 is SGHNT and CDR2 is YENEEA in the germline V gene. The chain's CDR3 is CASSLSGGDQPQHF.

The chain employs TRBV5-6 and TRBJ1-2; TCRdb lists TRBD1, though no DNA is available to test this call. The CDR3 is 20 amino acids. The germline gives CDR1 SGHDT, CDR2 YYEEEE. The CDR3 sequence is CASSNTLQGGNRVINYGYTF.

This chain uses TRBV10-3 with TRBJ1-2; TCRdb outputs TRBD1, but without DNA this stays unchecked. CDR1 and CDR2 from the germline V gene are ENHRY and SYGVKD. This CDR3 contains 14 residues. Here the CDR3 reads CAISPQGQDYGYTF.

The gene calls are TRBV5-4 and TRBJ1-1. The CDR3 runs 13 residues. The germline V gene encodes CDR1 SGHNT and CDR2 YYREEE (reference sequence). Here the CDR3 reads CASSLSPGTEAFF.

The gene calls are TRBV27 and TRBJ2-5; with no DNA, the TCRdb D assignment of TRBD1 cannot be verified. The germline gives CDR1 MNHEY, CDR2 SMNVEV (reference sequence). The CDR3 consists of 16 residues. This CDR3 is CASSLSLGGLGETQYF.

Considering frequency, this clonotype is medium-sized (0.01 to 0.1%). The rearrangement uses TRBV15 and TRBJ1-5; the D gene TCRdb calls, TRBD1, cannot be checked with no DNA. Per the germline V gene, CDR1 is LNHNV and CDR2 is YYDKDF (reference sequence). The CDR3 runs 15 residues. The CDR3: CATSRTGEPNQPQHF.

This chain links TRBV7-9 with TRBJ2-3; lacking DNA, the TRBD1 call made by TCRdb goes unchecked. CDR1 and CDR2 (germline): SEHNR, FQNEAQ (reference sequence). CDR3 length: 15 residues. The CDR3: CASSFRATSTDTQYF.

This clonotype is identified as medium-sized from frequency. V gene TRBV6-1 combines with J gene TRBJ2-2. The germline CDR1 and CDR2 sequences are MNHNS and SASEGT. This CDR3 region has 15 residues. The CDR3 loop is CASSGTVLNTGELFF.

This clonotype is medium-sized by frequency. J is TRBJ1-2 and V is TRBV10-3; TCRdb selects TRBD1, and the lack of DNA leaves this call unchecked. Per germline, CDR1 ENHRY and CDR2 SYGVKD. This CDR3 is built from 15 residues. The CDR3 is CAIRETGDYNYGYTF.

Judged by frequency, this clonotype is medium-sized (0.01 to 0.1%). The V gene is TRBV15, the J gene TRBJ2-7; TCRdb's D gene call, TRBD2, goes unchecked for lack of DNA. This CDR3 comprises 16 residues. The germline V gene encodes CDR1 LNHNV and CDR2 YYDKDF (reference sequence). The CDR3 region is CATSRDATRDYYEQYF. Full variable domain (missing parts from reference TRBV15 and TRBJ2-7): DAMVIQNPRYQVTQFGKPVTLSCSQTLNHNVMYWYQQKSSQAPKLLFHYYDKDFNNEADTPDNFQSRRPNTSFCFLDIRSPGLGDTAMYLCATSRDATRDYYEQYFGPGTRLTVT.

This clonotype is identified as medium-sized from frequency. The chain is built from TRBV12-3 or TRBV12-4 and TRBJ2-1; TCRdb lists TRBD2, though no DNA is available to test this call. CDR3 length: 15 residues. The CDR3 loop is CASRTTGGGLDEQFF.